These T cell receptor beta chains were read from a single sample in a study of beta chain features in type 1 diabetes. TCRdb's table, derived via immunoSEQ multiplex PCR, lists solely in-frame clones and lacks some. This table has 350,000 to 450,000 clones, approximately 15% appearing once. Sequencing used naive CD4+ T cells from blood. These receptors were collected from a man aged 25-40 years in good health. The conserved cysteine and the conserved F or W are not part of the CDR3 here. Each record gives: clone size, V gene, J gene, CDR3 protein. The size of a clone is reported for some rows only, either as once, few or many, or as a class for expanded clones.

clone_size: few; v_call: TRBV7-2; j_call: TRBJ1-3; cdr3_aa: ASSFGSGIGNTIY
clone_size: few; v_call: TRBV19; j_call: TRBJ2-1; cdr3_aa: ASSTLSPYEQF
clone_size: NA; v_call: TRBV7-2; j_call: TRBJ2-5; cdr3_aa: ASSLGRETQY
clone_size: NA; v_call: TRBV10-3; j_call: TRBJ1-1; cdr3_aa: AISDHGTGRTEAF
clone_size: NA; v_call: TRBV5-1; j_call: TRBJ2-1; cdr3_aa: ASSYSGQGYNEQF
clone_size: NA; v_call: TRBV27; j_call: TRBJ2-7; cdr3_aa: ASSIRTTSYEQY
clone_size: few; v_call: TRBV18; j_call: TRBJ2-1; cdr3_aa: ASSPPVEQGRSYNEQF
clone_size: few; v_call: TRBV7-8; j_call: TRBJ2-5; cdr3_aa: ASSSDLRGVGKETQY
clone_size: NA; v_call: TRBV25-1; j_call: TRBJ1-1; cdr3_aa: ASRRNTEAF
clone_size: NA; v_call: TRBV30; j_call: TRBJ1-2; cdr3_aa: AGNPGHLDGYT
clone_size: NA; v_call: TRBV5-6; j_call: TRBJ2-1; cdr3_aa: ASSLGAYSYNEQF
clone_size: NA; v_call: TRBV6-5; j_call: TRBJ1-4; cdr3_aa: AILDSSTEKLF
clone_size: few; v_call: TRBV18; j_call: TRBJ2-3; cdr3_aa: ASSLRTGRATDTQY
clone_size: NA; v_call: TRBV6-6; j_call: TRBJ2-3; cdr3_aa: ASSYSEVPTDTQY
clone_size: few; v_call: TRBV7-8; j_call: TRBJ2-1; cdr3_aa: ASSLIDRWTSGTDNEQF
clone_size: NA; v_call: TRBV4-3; j_call: TRBJ2-3; cdr3_aa: ASSQRQIWDTQY
clone_size: few; v_call: TRBV2; j_call: TRBJ1-4; cdr3_aa: ASMDRRNEKLF
clone_size: few; v_call: TRBV7-2; j_call: TRBJ1-2; cdr3_aa: ASSGQVPGYGYT
clone_size: few; v_call: TRBV29-1; j_call: TRBJ2-3; cdr3_aa: SVGERYTDTQY
clone_size: few; v_call: TRBV20-1; j_call: TRBJ1-4; cdr3_aa: SARDREKLF
clone_size: few; v_call: TRBV27; j_call: TRBJ1-2; cdr3_aa: ASSGTGLEPYGYT
clone_size: NA; v_call: TRBV30; j_call: TRBJ2-1; cdr3_aa: AWAGLQEQF
clone_size: NA; v_call: TRBV12-5; j_call: TRBJ2-3; cdr3_aa: ASGLVSHKDTQY
clone_size: few; v_call: TRBV7-9; j_call: TRBJ1-4; cdr3_aa: ASSLGTGNEKLF
clone_size: few; v_call: TRBV7-2; j_call: TRBJ2-2; cdr3_aa: ASSPALTGELF